The clone carrying this T cell receptor (beta chain) appeared a few times. Template switching added a universal primer site; cDNA carried unique molecular identifiers. Via MiXCR, TCRdb re-called the 5' RACE reads, giving one row per CDR3 protein. The profile shows 450,000 to 650,000 distinct CDR3 sequences, around 15% of them singletons. Trimming removed 4 bases from V and 5 bases from J; junction bases left unmatched: 2. The length of the CDR3 is 13 residues. The germline CDR1 and CDR2 sequences are MNHNY and SVGAGI (reference sequence). The data belong to a study of identical twins. These data were also filed under a second study, of yellow fever vaccine responses in identical twins.

The sequence came from a woman between 18 and 30 years old in good health. The material sequenced was CD4+ T cells sorted from blood. The chain links TRBV6-6 to TRBJ2-1, with 7 bases matching TRBD2. The CDR3 here is CASSFGTNNEQFF. The CDR3 DNA follows: TGTGCCAGCAGTTTCGGGACTAACAATGAGCAGTTCTTC.